Given below is one T cell receptor (beta chain) in context. What it binds is not known. This entry comes from a study of CD8+ T cells in alopecia areata. Study details: Treated patients received oral tofacitinib, 5 to 10 mg twice daily.

Germline V CDR1 and CDR2: SQVTM, ANQGSEA. The CDR3 is 12 amino acids. V was clipped by 3 bases and J by 4 bases; unmatched bases: 2. Study observations and caveats: Unlike in mice, where it was clearer, TCR sharing across patients was less clear, possibly HLA-related.

cDNA serving as the sequencing template came from extracted, reverse transcribed RNA. Clones were read by immunoSEQ multiplex PCR, and TCRdb kept only the in-frame ones, dropping some. Here the sample spans roughly 120,000 clones, 35% to 40% being singletons. V gene TRBV29-1 combines with J gene TRBJ1-2, with 7 bases matching TRBD1. Specimen: CD4+ T cells sorted from blood. This clonotype was sampled from a human donor with alopecia areata. CDR3: CSVEGQTYGYTF. The DNA of the CDR3 is TGCAGCGTTGAGGGACAGACCTATGGCTACACCTTC.